This T cell receptor (beta chain) originates from a study of cytomegalovirus exposure and HLA in healthy donors. Worth noting for this clone: Antigen: not known.

Study observations and caveats: For most TCR sequences rarity was the rule, although some public TCRs occurred in many donors. Relative to the approximately 660-donor mean, N-insertions were reportedly fewer in an Asian-associated ancestry cluster in a later analysis.

Amplification used 60 Vbeta primers and 13 Jbeta primers. TCRdb keeps only in-frame clones here, not all; method: immunoSEQ multiplex PCR. The sample consists of about 170,000 clones, roughly 82% of them appearing once. This receptor was identified in a woman aged 45-65 years in good health and CMV-seropositive. The sequenced sample was PBMCs.

The CDR3 nucleotides read TGTGCCAGCAGTGAAGCGGGACTAGCGGGAACCGGGGAGCTGTTTTTT. Protein sequence: CASSEAGLAGTGELFF. J is TRBJ2-2 and V is TRBV2; 13 positions match TRBD2. The CDR3 has 16 residues. The junction had 0 bases not matched to a gene; V was cut back by 0 bases and J by 5 bases. In germline, CDR1 is SNHLY, CDR2 FYNNEI.